This T cell receptor (beta chain) is drawn from a study of blood T cell repertoires in COVID-19 (dated by TCRdb to about 2020). Looking at the study overall: Collaborator samples came from the United States, Italy and Spain and covered acute and convalescent phases of COVID-19. The prospective study material was composed of cDNA or gDNA derived from T cells, B-cell-depleted T cells, or PBMCs. The repertoires were released in a freely available public database meant as a resource for research on the immune response to SARS-CoV-2. The sample metadata nearly always contained a de-identified subject ID, COVID-19 status, age in years and sex. Deeply sampled blood TCRbeta repertoires from subjects exposed to, actively infected with, or recovered from COVID-19 were included in the dataset. HLA class I and class II types, where available, came from metadata supplied by the sample provider rather than from assay-based typing. Samples came from the ongoing ImmuneRACE study (first 160 participants) plus 1,254 subjects from 6 global collaborators. Overall results and qualifications from the work: Clinical and demographic metadata were provided uncurated, with the amount varying by source and participant.

The CDR3 covers 14 residues, taking in both the cysteine and the phenylalanine. Only the CDR3 part of the read is kept: 42 bases, read in frame from the first base. The germline V gene (reference sequence) yields LNHDA for CDR1 and SQIVND for CDR2. V ends up 3 bases short and J 2 bases short, with an unmatched junction base count of 1. In the prospective study, participants were roughly 18 to 100 years old, resided in about 25 geographic areas of the United States, and were enrolled through a virtual design. In the prospective study, cohorts were assigned on the basis of participant-reported clinical history obtained from a screening survey and a study questionnaire. ImmuneRACE Cohort 3 recovered participants were defined by two consecutive negative NP/OP PCR tests, healthcare professional clearance, or symptom resolution. In the prospective study, whole blood, serum and a nasopharyngeal or oropharyngeal swab were collected from each participant by mobile phlebotomists. Additional blood draws and questionnaires over a roughly two-month period could optionally be provided by prospective study participants. Before DNA extraction, prospective study blood samples were shipped either frozen or at room temperature.

To note about this clone: Its recognized antigen is unknown. The sample holds no much larger clone one base away, and base qualities are not on file.

The immunoSEQ Assay, a bias-controlled multiplex PCR, was used to amplify TCRbeta CDR3 regions from genomic DNA. The study's own analysis went as follows. The number of nucleated cells in each sample was estimated from the amplification of reference gene primers within the assay. To quantify the absolute abundance of each unique TCRbeta CDR3 rearrangement, sequence reads were collapsed and filtered. For each sample, productive Simpson clonality was calculated by taking the square root of Simpson's diversity index across productive rearrangements. What TCRdb holds here is the immuneACCESS table cut down to in-frame rearrangements. Part of the clones is not present; checked against another copy, under half of the missing clones reflect an unresolved V gene, and the others are unexplained. The DNA was the basis for D and trimming; V, J and clone size are from that table. The sample has some 490,000 clones on record, roughly nine tenths of them singletons. 6.5% to 9.5% of the sample goes to the ten largest clones.

This chain joins TRBV19 to TRBJ1-1; TRBD1 aligns with 9 central bases. This receptor was taken from a woman aged 60-75 years who had recovered from COVID-19. Sequencing used PBMCs or T cells enriched from blood (not recorded which). CDR3 region: CASSMDRGNTEAFF. The nucleotides read TGTGCCAGTAGTATGGACAGGGGTAACACTGAAGCTTTCTTT.